Each of the 26 T cell receptor beta chains below was sequenced from the same sample in a study of cytomegalovirus exposure and HLA in healthy donors. PCR primers comprised 60 Vbeta and 13 Jbeta primers. Generated by immunoSEQ multiplex PCR, the TCRdb table keeps only in-frame clones and is missing some. The sample yields 85,000 to 100,000 clones, roughly 80% seen once. The sample comprised PBMCs. The receptors derive from a girl aged 2 to 10 in good health and CMV-seropositive.

This chain joins TRBV7-9 and TRBJ1-1; maybe TRBD1 (6 bases). The CDR3 is 14 residues long. V lost 4 bases, J lost 2 bases, and 11 bases lay in between. Germline V CDR1 and CDR2: SEHNR, FQNEAQ (reference sequence). The DNA for the CDR3 is TGTGCCAGCAGCTCGGGACACACAAACACTGAAGCTTTCTTT. Translating it yields CASSSGHTNTEAFF.

V gene TRBV25-1 combines with J gene TRBJ2-1; 11 bases match TRBD2. Germline CDR1 and CDR2: MGHDK and SYGVNS. Trimming cost V 3 bases and J 5 bases; bases outside gene matches: 6. The CDR3 spans 16 residues. The CDR3 is CASSDGGTSGDNEQFF. CDR3 coding DNA: TGTGCCAGCAGTGATGGCGGGACTAGCGGTGACAATGAGCAGTTCTTC.

The V and J genes are TRBV10-3 and TRBJ2-3, with 13 bases matching TRBD2. CDR1 and CDR2 (germline): ENHRY, SYGVKD. The CDR3 covers 15 residues. V gave up 6 bases and J gave up 6 bases; unmatched junction bases: 6. The CDR3 loop reads CAISLGLAGEDTQYF. CDR3 DNA: TGTGCCATCAGCCTTGGACTAGCGGGAGAGGATACGCAGTATTTT.

The chain uses TRBV19 and TRBJ1-5, with D possibly matching TRBD1 (5 bases). Deletions cut 0 bases from V and 7 bases from J, with 13 bases between. The CDR3 runs to 15 residues. Germline V gene sequence: CDR1 LNHDA, CDR2 SQIVND (reference sequence). CDR3 sequence (DNA): TGTGCCAGTAGTATAGAGCGCTGGGGGGACCAGCCCCAGCATTTT. It translates to CASSIERWGDQPQHF.

The chain uses TRBV6-6 and TRBJ2-7; D may be TRBD2 (6 bases). With 6 bases removed from V and 0 bases from J, the gap between germline ends came to 15 bases. The CDR3 runs to 15 residues. The V gene's germline CDR1 is MNHNY and CDR2 SVGAGI (reference sequence). In DNA form, the CDR3 reads TGTGCCAGCAGATCAACTAGCCAAAGCTCCTACGAGCAGTACTTC. Translating it yields CASRSTSQSSYEQYF.

This clone has a handful of counts. The rearrangement links TRBV5-1 to TRBJ2-4; 9 bases line up with TRBD1. This CDR3 is 15 amino acids long. Germline-derived CDR1 and CDR2 are SGHRS and YFSETQ. The V gene end was trimmed by 4 bases and the J gene end by 4 bases; junction bases not matched to a gene: 6. The chain's CDR3 is CASSIRTGAKNIQYF. The CDR3 DNA follows: TGCGCCAGCAGCATAAGGACAGGGGCTAAAAACATTCAGTACTTC.

This clone was observed a handful of times. This chain uses TRBV28 with TRBJ2-7; 7 bases fit TRBD1. V shed 4 bases and J 6 bases; nucleotides not matched to a gene: 9. Germline V gene sequence: CDR1 MDHEN, CDR2 SYDVKM. The CDR3 totals 14 residues. Written as DNA, the CDR3 is TGTGCCAGCAGTTCTGACAGGGTAATCTTCGAGCAGTACTTC. Translation: CASSSDRVIFEQYF.

On this clone: Other DNA sequences in the same sample also yield this CDR3. The chain links TRBV5-1 to TRBJ2-7, with 9 bases that match TRBD2. The CDR3 totals 14 residues. V was pared by 2 bases and J by 3 bases, with 3 bases of the junction left unmatched. Germline-derived CDR1 and CDR2 are SGHRS and YFSETQ. CDR3 in amino acids: CASSLAGGDYEQYF. The CDR3 region has the DNA TGCGCCAGCAGCTTAGCGGGAGGAGACTACGAGCAGTACTTC.

The genes are TRBV19 and TRBJ2-2; D unclear. The CDR3 runs 12 residues. V lost 3 bases to trimming and J lost 6 bases, with 5 bases between them. Germline loops: CDR1 LNHDA, CDR2 SQIVND (reference sequence). The CDR3 region has the DNA TGTGCCAGTAGTATTAGATCCGGGGAGCTGTTTTTT. It specifies CASSIRSGELFF.

J is TRBJ1-2 and V is TRBV2; D unresolved. The V end was cut by 8 bases, the J end by 6 bases, with 16 bases between. Per the germline V gene, CDR1 is SNHLY and CDR2 is FYNNEI. The CDR3 length is 13 residues. The CDR3 DNA sequence: TGTGCCAGCCAACCGAGTCCTGTTGATGGCTACACCTTC. The encoded protein is CASQPSPVDGYTF.

The chain carries TRBV18 and TRBJ1-1; 10 nucleotides align to TRBD1. CDR3 length: 13 residues. V was pared by 10 bases and J by 3 bases, with 5 bases of the junction left unmatched. Germline V gene lookup returns CDR1 KGHSH and CDR2 LQKENI. Here the CDR3 DNA reads TGTGCCACCCAAGGACAGGGGGACACTGAAGCTTTCTTT. Protein sequence: CATQGQGDTEAFF.

The chain recombines TRBV2 with TRBJ2-2; D possibly corresponds to TRBD2 (5 bases). CDR1 is SNHLY and CDR2 is FYNNEI in the germline V gene. Trimming removed 3 bases from V and 7 bases from J, with 9 bases in between. The CDR3 has 13 amino acids. The DNA for the CDR3 is TGTGCCAGCAGTGAGAGAGAGGGCGGGGAGCTGTTTTTT. It encodes CASSEREGGELFF.

This clone was counted a few times. The chain uses TRBV10-1 and TRBJ2-5; 12 bases align to TRBD2. The J call is in doubt because the DNA end fits TRBJ2-7 better. The germline gives CDR1 WNHNN, CDR2 SYGVQD (reference sequence). The CDR3 totals 15 residues. In nucleotides, the CDR3 is TGCGCCACGGGACTAGCGGGCACCTGGGGTTACGAGCAGTACTTC. Amino acid sequence: CATGLAGTWGYEQYF.

With respect to this clone: Likely a read error: the CDR3 ends without its conserved phenylalanine or tryptophan. V and J are TRBV10-3 and TRBJ2-7, with TRBD1 matching over 7 bases. This CDR3 has 13 amino acids. Germline V CDR1 and CDR2: ENHRY, SYGVKD. V shed 11 bases, J shed 3 bases, and the junction held 10 bases outside the gene matches. In DNA form, the CDR3 reads TGTGCCTCCTCTAGGACAGGTAGCTACGAGCAGTACCTC. Protein: CASSRTGSYEQYL.

The chain is built from TRBV7-2 and TRBJ2-1, with TRBD2 matching over 12 bases. The CDR3 loop spans 16 amino acids. The germline gives CDR1 SGHTA, CDR2 FQGNSA. V was clipped by 1 base and J by 10 bases; unmatched bases: 8. CDR3 region: CASSLVASGRAGEQFF. In DNA, the CDR3 is TGTGCCAGCAGCTTAGTGGCTAGCGGGAGGGCCGGGGAGCAGTTCTTC.

About this clone itself: Within the sample, other DNA sequences also encode this same CDR3. This chain joins TRBV19 and TRBJ1-1; 7 positions match TRBD1. This CDR3 comprises 12 residues. The trim removed 4 bases at V and 6 bases at J, leaving 2 bases unmatched. CDR1 and CDR2 from the germline V gene are LNHDA and SQIVND (reference sequence). The CDR3 sequence is CASSTTGAEAFF. CDR3 DNA: TGTGCCAGTAGTACCACAGGGGCTGAAGCTTTCTTT.

The table lists this clone with a few counts. V and J are TRBV2 and TRBJ2-7; no firm D call. V was clipped by 6 bases and J by 4 bases, with 16 bases between them. In germline, CDR1 is SNHLY, CDR2 FYNNEI. CDR3 size: 14 residues. This CDR3 reads CASRRAFLDYEQYF. The CDR3 DNA sequence: TGTGCCAGCAGACGAGCTTTTCTCGATTACGAGCAGTACTTC.

V and J are TRBV30 and TRBJ1-5, with 7 nucleotides matching TRBD1. CDR1 GTSNPN and CDR2 SVGIG come from the germline V gene (reference sequence). V lost 2 bases to trimming and J lost 0 bases; unmatched junction nucleotides: 10. The length of the CDR3 is 17 residues. For the CDR3, the DNA is TGTGCCTGGAGTCCCGACAGGGCCCCGGGTAGCAATCAGCCCCAGCATTTT. Amino acid sequence: CAWSPDRAPGSNQPQHF. Supplemented by reference TRBV30 and TRBJ1-5, the full variable domain reads SQTIHQWPATLVQPVGSPLSLECTVEGTSNPNLYWYRQAAGRGLQLLFYSVGIGQISSEVPQNLSASRPQDRQFILSSKKLLLSDSGFYLCAWSPDRAPGSNQPQHFGDGTRLSIL.

This clone was counted once. The V gene is TRBV28, the J gene TRBJ2-7, with D maybe TRBD1 (6 bases). CDR1 is MDHEN, CDR2 SYDVKM, per germline. CDR3 length equals 13 residues. V was cut by 2 bases and J by 4 bases, with 9 bases left in between. This CDR3 is CASSLGGSYEQYF. Written as DNA, the CDR3 is TGTGCCAGCAGTTTAGGGGGCTCATACGAGCAGTACTTC.

In this sample, this clone turned up once. The V gene is TRBV6-5, the J gene TRBJ1-1; D gene unclear. The CDR3 extends over 14 amino acids. CDR1 is MNHEY, CDR2 SVGAGI, per germline. The ends were cut back, 0 bases at V and 6 bases at J, with 11 bases in the middle. CDR3 residues: CASSYSSEVPEAFF. CDR3 sequence (DNA): TGTGCCAGCAGTTACTCTTCCGAGGTGCCTGAAGCTTTCTTT.

This clone was seen more than once but under ten times. The chain combines TRBV4-1 with TRBJ2-2, with 15 bases lining up with TRBD2. CDR1 MGHRA and CDR2 YSYEKL come from the germline V gene. V was pared by 4 bases and J by 6 bases, with 9 bases of the junction left unmatched. CDR3 length: 18 amino acids. This chain's CDR3 is CASSLRTSGRALSGELFF. In DNA, the CDR3 is TGCGCCAGCAGCCTCCGGACTAGCGGGAGGGCCTTGTCCGGGGAGCTGTTTTTT.

The CDR3 coding sequence is TGTGCCACCAGCAGAGAGGTGTCTAGCGGGAAGGTGTTGTTCTTC. Protein product: CATSREVSSGKVLFF. This chain joins TRBV15 and TRBJ2-1; TRBD2 aligns across 9 bases. This CDR3 has 15 amino acids. V lost 0 bases to trimming and J lost 15 bases; unmatched junction nucleotides: 12. Per the germline V gene, CDR1 is LNHNV and CDR2 is YYDKDF (reference sequence).

The rearrangement links TRBV14 to TRBJ2-2; TRBD2 aligns across 7 bases. In germline, CDR1 is SGHDN, CDR2 FVKESK. This CDR3 has 16 amino acids. V lost 6 bases and J lost 5; bases outside the gene matches: 12. Written as DNA, the CDR3 is TGTGCCAGCAGGAACGGCGGCGCGGGAGTAACCGGGGAGCTGTTTTTT. It yields the protein CASRNGGAGVTGELFF.

The chain is built from TRBV5-1 and TRBJ1-1; D gene ambiguous. Trimming left V 4 bases short and J 0 bases short, with 10 bases between. CDR1 and CDR2 (germline): SGHRS, YFSETQ. The length of the CDR3 is 14 residues. CDR3 sequence (DNA): TGCGCCAGCAGCACCGGGAACATGAACACTGAAGCTTTCTTT. It translates to CASSTGNMNTEAFF.

V is TRBV6-1 and J is TRBJ2-3; D is perhaps TRBD2 (6 bases). The CDR3 spans 17 residues. V was shortened by 2 bases and J by 3 bases, with 18 bases between the two germline ends. CDR1 and CDR2 (germline): MNHNS, SASEGT. The CDR3 region is CASSESGGAVVTDTQYF. CDR3 nucleotide sequence: TGTGCCAGCAGTGAATCCGGGGGAGCGGTTGTAACAGATACGCAGTATTTT.

J is TRBJ1-2 and V is TRBV29-1, with a tentative D call TRBD1 (6 bases). The CDR3 runs 11 residues. Germline V gene sequence: CDR1 SQVTM, CDR2 ANQGSEA. V lost 6 bases to trimming and J lost 8 bases, with 13 bases between them. In DNA, the CDR3 is TGCAGCGTACAGGGTCGATCGGGCTACACCTTC. This encodes CSVQGRSGYTF. The full variable domain, rest sourced from reference TRBV29-1 and TRBJ1-2, is SAVISQKPSRDICQRGTSLTIQCQVDSQVTMMFWYRQQPGQSLTLIATANQGSEATYESGFVIDKFPISRPNLTFSTLTVSNMSPEDSSIYLCSVQGRSGYTFGSGTRLTVV.